This T cell receptor beta chain was identified during a study of OX40 agonist ivuxolimab in advanced cancers. Study background: With ivuxolimab, an agonistic anti-OX40 (CD134) antibody, patients were treated. Broader study findings: Some patients without response likewise showed low normalized clonal expansion. Clonal expansion was seen in CD4+ and CD8+ blood T cells by week 6 at 0.1 to 3.0 mg/kg.

Deletions cut 0 bases from V and 7 bases from J, with 13 bases between. Germline V gene data show CDR1 as SGHRS and CDR2 as YFSETQ. The CDR3 length is 14 residues. The method was immunoSEQ multiplex PCR; TCRdb's version includes in-frame clones alone and lacks a portion of them. This table holds more than 70,000 clones, roughly 87% found once. This clone was detected a few times. Its specificity is unknown. The sequence derives from an adult with an advanced solid tumor such as melanoma, head and neck, liver or kidney cancer. The chain carries TRBV5-1 and TRBJ1-2; TRBD1 might be the D (5 bases). The starting material was CD4+ or CD8+ T cells sorted from blood, obtained in a trial of the OX40 agonist ivuxolimab. DNA for the CDR3: TGCGCCAGCAGCTTGGGCCAGGGCGCGGTTGGCTACACCTTC. It encodes CASSLGQGAVGYTF.